One sample yielded the 4 T cell receptor beta chains listed below, sequenced in a study of shared clonotypes between healthy human individuals. TCRdb's table, derived via immunoSEQ multiplex PCR, lists solely in-frame clones and lacks some. The sample yields about 2 million clones, about 95% seen once. Naive CD8 isolation took CD45RO-negative cells positively selected for CCR7 and excluded terminally differentiated effector memory CD45RA+ cells. The source material was naive CD8+ T cells sorted from blood. Every receptor here comes from a man between 18 and 29 years old in good health.

This chain joins TRBV5-5 and TRBJ2-2, with 10 bases matching TRBD1. The ends lost 3 bases at V and 0 bases at J; junction bases unmatched: 5. Germline CDR1 SGHKS, CDR2 YYEKEE (reference sequence). The CDR3 spans 17 residues. In nucleotides, the CDR3 is TGTGCCAGCAGCTCGCCGGGACAGGGGACGAACACCGGGGAGCTGTTTTTT. This codes for CASSSPGQGTNTGELFF.

The rearrangement uses TRBV6-5 and TRBJ2-7; D gene unclear. The CDR3 has 14 amino acids. V was cut by 2 bases and J by 2 bases, with 10 bases left in between. Germline assignment: CDR1 MNHEY and CDR2 SVGAGI. The CDR3 loop reads CASSYEVSPYEQYF. The CDR3 DNA reads as TGTGCCAGCAGTTACGAAGTGAGTCCCTACGAGCAGTACTTC.

This chain connects TRBV27 to TRBJ2-1; D not certain. The V gene's germline CDR1 is MNHEY and CDR2 SMNVEV (reference sequence). The CDR3 covers 12 residues. With 3 bases removed from V and 4 bases from J, the gap between germline ends came to 4 bases. CDR3: CASSFNYNEQFF. In nucleotides, the CDR3 is TGTGCCAGCAGTTTTAATTACAATGAGCAGTTCTTC.

This clone was observed a handful of times. This specimen includes other DNA sequences encoding the same CDR3. The chain joins TRBV28 to TRBJ2-7, with D possibly matching TRBD1 (5 bases). Trimming left V 2 bases short and J 1 base short, with 6 bases between. The CDR3 runs to 13 residues. Germline CDR1 reads MDHEN; CDR2 reads SYDVKM. CDR3 nucleotides: TGTGCCAGCAGTTTACAGGGTTCCTACGAGCAGTACTTC. It yields the protein CASSLQGSYEQYF.